A selection of T cell receptor beta chains follows, all from one sample in a study of blood T cell repertoires in COVID-19. Produced via immunoSEQ multiplex PCR; TCRdb's table is partial and in-frame only. The table includes 150,000 to 200,000 clones, about nine tenths detected once. Sequencing was carried out using peripheral blood. The receptors were sampled from a man in his late teens or twenties with COVID-19, enrolled during active disease. The CDR3 runs from the conserved cysteine through the conserved F or W. The order of the fields is D gene, J gene, clone size, V gene, CDR3 DNA, CDR3 protein. D genes are given only for firm matches. Size tells how often a clone was seen (once, few, many) or the class of an expanded clone, and some rows leave it out.

D gene: TRBD1
J gene: TRBJ1-5
clone size: NA
V gene: TRBV27
CDR3 DNA: TGTGCCAGCAGAGAGACAGGGGGGACTCAGCCCCAGCATTTT
CDR3 protein: CASRETGGTQPQHF

D gene: NA
J gene: TRBJ2-7
clone size: NA
V gene: TRBV20-1
CDR3 DNA: TGCAGTGCTAAGACTGACTACGAGCAGTACTTC
CDR3 protein: CSAKTDYEQYF

D gene: NA
J gene: TRBJ1-1
clone size: NA
V gene: TRBV13
CDR3 DNA: TGTGCCGGCAGGGGTCAACAGGGTGAAGCTTTCTTT
CDR3 protein: CAGRGQQGEAFF

D gene: TRBD2
J gene: TRBJ2-3
clone size: NA
V gene: TRBV19
CDR3 DNA: TGTGCCAGTAGTGCAAGCGGGGGGGTTGCAGATACGCAGTATTTT
CDR3 protein: CASSASGGVADTQYF

D gene: NA
J gene: TRBJ1-4
clone size: NA
V gene: TRBV6-2/TRBV6-3
CDR3 DNA: TGTGCCAGCAGTTACTACCGGACAGATGAAAAACTGCTTTTT
CDR3 protein: CASSYYRTDEKLLF

D gene: TRBD1
J gene: TRBJ1-5
clone size: few
V gene: TRBV5-5
CDR3 DNA: TGTGCCAGCAGTTTTTCGCCCCCTCGAGGGGGCCAGCCCCAGCATTTT
CDR3 protein: CASSFSPPRGGQPQHF

D gene: NA
J gene: TRBJ1-2
clone size: NA
V gene: TRBV4-1
CDR3 DNA: TGCGCCAGCAGCCAAGGACGCGGCGGCTATGGCTACACCTTC
CDR3 protein: CASSQGRGGYGYTF

D gene: TRBD1
J gene: TRBJ1-2
clone size: NA
V gene: TRBV6-5
CDR3 DNA: TGTGCCAGCAGCCACAGGGGTAGTGTTGATGGCTACACCTTC
CDR3 protein: CASSHRGSVDGYTF

D gene: TRBD2
J gene: TRBJ2-3
clone size: once
V gene: TRBV13
CDR3 DNA: TGTGCCAGCAGCCCAGGACTAGCGGGATCCACAGATACGCAGTATTTT
CDR3 protein: CASSPGLAGSTDTQYF

D gene: NA
J gene: TRBJ1-1
clone size: NA
V gene: TRBV6-5
CDR3 DNA: TGTGCCAGCAACCCGGGGGACCCTATTAGTGCTGAAGCTTTCTTT
CDR3 protein: CASNPGDPISAEAFF

D gene: NA
J gene: TRBJ2-2
clone size: NA
V gene: TRBV4-3
CDR3 DNA: TGCGCCAGCAGCCATGCCGCTTACTACGCGAACACCGGGGAGCTGTTTTTT
CDR3 protein: CASSHAAYYANTGELFF

D gene: TRBD1
J gene: TRBJ2-3
clone size: NA
V gene: TRBV28
CDR3 DNA: TGTGCCAGCAGTTACTCGACAGGGGGCGCGGATACGCAGTATTTT
CDR3 protein: CASSYSTGGADTQYF

D gene: NA
J gene: TRBJ2-1
clone size: NA
V gene: TRBV2
CDR3 DNA: TGTGCCAGCATAGTGTTCGTTAGCTCCTACAATGAGCAGTTCTTC
CDR3 protein: CASIVFVSSYNEQFF

D gene: TRBD1
J gene: TRBJ1-2
clone size: NA
V gene: TRBV28
CDR3 DNA: TGTGCCAGCAGTAGGACAGGATACTATGGCTACACCTTC
CDR3 protein: CASSRTGYYGYTF

D gene: TRBD2
J gene: TRBJ2-1
clone size: NA
V gene: TRBV5-1
CDR3 DNA: TGCGCCAGCAGCCGGAGACTAGCGGTGGACAATGAGCAGTTCTTC
CDR3 protein: CASSRRLAVDNEQFF

D gene: TRBD2
J gene: TRBJ2-7
clone size: NA
V gene: TRBV24-1
CDR3 DNA: TGTGCCACCTCGCCCGGGACTAGCGTTGCCTACGAGCAGTACTTC
CDR3 protein: CATSPGTSVAYEQYF

D gene: TRBD2
J gene: TRBJ2-2
clone size: NA
V gene: TRBV13
CDR3 DNA: TGTGCCAGCAGCTTAGAACCCGGGACTAGCGGGATGGGGAACACCGGGGAGCTGTTTTTT
CDR3 protein: CASSLEPGTSGMGNTGELFF

D gene: NA
J gene: TRBJ2-1
clone size: NA
V gene: TRBV28
CDR3 DNA: TGTGCCAGCAGTTTGCGTCAGGGGTGGAGGTCCTACAATGAGCAGTTCTTC
CDR3 protein: CASSLRQGWRSYNEQFF

D gene: NA
J gene: TRBJ2-1
clone size: NA
V gene: TRBV25-1
CDR3 DNA: TGTGCCAGCAGTGAATCCAACAGGGTCCCTTCCAATGAGCAGTTCTTC
CDR3 protein: CASSESNRVPSNEQFF

D gene: NA
J gene: TRBJ2-5
clone size: NA
V gene: TRBV28
CDR3 DNA: TGTGCCAGCAGTTTGGGCAGATTAGAGACCCAGTACTTC
CDR3 protein: CASSLGRLETQYF

D gene: TRBD1
J gene: TRBJ2-2
clone size: NA
V gene: TRBV7-8
CDR3 DNA: TGTGCCAGCAGCTCCCGGGACAGGGAAGCCGGGGAGCTGTTTTTT
CDR3 protein: CASSSRDREAGELFF

D gene: TRBD1
J gene: TRBJ1-5
clone size: NA
V gene: TRBV19
CDR3 DNA: TGTGCCAGTAGTATGGGACAGGGCCAAGGGCAGCCCCAGCATTTT
CDR3 protein: CASSMGQGQGQPQHF

D gene: NA
J gene: TRBJ1-3
clone size: NA
V gene: TRBV12-3/TRBV12-4
CDR3 DNA: TGTGCCAGCAGTTTTAATAGAAACACCATATATTTT
CDR3 protein: CASSFNRNTIYF

D gene: TRBD1
J gene: TRBJ2-7
clone size: NA
V gene: TRBV28
CDR3 DNA: TGTGCCAGCAGTTTAGGAGGCAGGGGGCACTACGAGCAGTACTTC
CDR3 protein: CASSLGGRGHYEQYF

D gene: TRBD2
J gene: TRBJ2-1
clone size: NA
V gene: TRBV25-1
CDR3 DNA: TGTGCCAGCGTCGGGACTAGCGGCCCCTACAATGAGCAGTTCTTC
CDR3 protein: CASVGTSGPYNEQFF

D gene: NA
J gene: TRBJ2-3
clone size: NA
V gene: TRBV19
CDR3 DNA: TGTGCCAGTAGTATAGGAAGCGGCACAGATACGCAGTATTTT
CDR3 protein: CASSIGSGTDTQYF

D gene: TRBD2
J gene: TRBJ2-5
clone size: NA
V gene: TRBV13
CDR3 DNA: TGTGCCAGCAGCTTAGCGGCTAGCGGGAGATGGGAGACCCAGTACTTC
CDR3 protein: CASSLAASGRWETQYF

D gene: TRBD1
J gene: TRBJ2-7
clone size: NA
V gene: TRBV13
CDR3 DNA: TGTGCCAGCAGCTCGGACAGGGGACCCTACGAGCAGTACTTC
CDR3 protein: CASSSDRGPYEQYF

D gene: NA
J gene: TRBJ2-7
clone size: NA
V gene: TRBV28
CDR3 DNA: TGTGCCAGCAGTTTTAGCTGGACAACTACCTACGAGCAGTACTTC
CDR3 protein: CASSFSWTTTYEQYF

D gene: TRBD1
J gene: TRBJ1-5
clone size: once
V gene: TRBV4-1
CDR3 DNA: TGCGCCAGCAGCCAAGATCTAACAGGGGATCAGCCCCAGCATTTT
CDR3 protein: CASSQDLTGDQPQHF

D gene: TRBD2
J gene: TRBJ2-7
clone size: NA
V gene: TRBV28
CDR3 DNA: TGTGCCAGCAGTTTAGCGGGGGACTACGAGCAGTACTTC
CDR3 protein: CASSLAGDYEQYF

D gene: NA
J gene: TRBJ2-7
clone size: once
V gene: TRBV6-6
CDR3 DNA: TGTGCCAGCGCAGCGGGCTACGAGCAGTACTTC
CDR3 protein: CASAAGYEQYF

D gene: NA
J gene: TRBJ1-1
clone size: NA
V gene: TRBV28
CDR3 DNA: TGTGCCAGCAGCCTATCACTGAGCATGAACACTGAAGCTTTCTTT
CDR3 protein: CASSLSLSMNTEAFF

D gene: TRBD1
J gene: TRBJ2-1
clone size: NA
V gene: TRBV28
CDR3 DNA: TGTGCCAGCAGGCTGGACAGGCTCCATGAGCAGTTCTTC
CDR3 protein: CASRLDRLHEQFF

D gene: TRBD2
J gene: TRBJ2-2
clone size: NA
V gene: TRBV13
CDR3 DNA: TGTGCCAGCAGTTACCGCGGGGGCGGGGAGCTGTTTTTT
CDR3 protein: CASSYRGGGELFF

D gene: TRBD1
J gene: TRBJ1-2
clone size: NA
V gene: TRBV10-3
CDR3 DNA: TGTGCCATGGCGGACAGGGCCATTGGCTACACCTTC
CDR3 protein: CAMADRAIGYTF

D gene: NA
J gene: TRBJ1-4
clone size: NA
V gene: TRBV18
CDR3 DNA: TGTGCCAGCTCACCAGTGGTGGGGACAACTAATGAAAAACTGCTTTTT
CDR3 protein: CASSPVVGTTNEKLLF

D gene: NA
J gene: TRBJ2-1
clone size: NA
V gene: TRBV4-3
CDR3 DNA: TGCGCCAGCAGCCAAGATGGGCGGGTCTACAATGAGCAGTTCTTC
CDR3 protein: CASSQDGRVYNEQFF

D gene: NA
J gene: TRBJ1-2
clone size: NA
V gene: TRBV9
CDR3 DNA: TGTGCCAGCAGCGTAGGGGCAGGCTCTGGCTACACCTTC
CDR3 protein: CASSVGAGSGYTF

D gene: NA
J gene: TRBJ1-5
clone size: NA
V gene: TRBV15
CDR3 DNA: TGTGCCACCAGCCGAGGGCCGGAGGATCAGCCCCAGCATTTT
CDR3 protein: CATSRGPEDQPQHF

D gene: NA
J gene: TRBJ1-4
clone size: NA
V gene: TRBV5-1
CDR3 DNA: TGCGCCAGCAGCTTGGCGGGATTTGCTACTAATGAAAAACTGCTTTTT
CDR3 protein: CASSLAGFATNEKLLF

D gene: NA
J gene: TRBJ2-6
clone size: NA
V gene: TRBV5-6
CDR3 DNA: TGTGCCAGCAGCTTGCACTCTGGGGCCAACGTCCTGACTTTC
CDR3 protein: CASSLHSGANVLTF

D gene: NA
J gene: TRBJ2-3
clone size: NA
V gene: TRBV5-6
CDR3 DNA: TGTGCCAGCAGCTGGGGGGTTACTAGCACAGATACGCAGTATTTT
CDR3 protein: CASSWGVTSTDTQYF

D gene: TRBD1
J gene: TRBJ2-7
clone size: once
V gene: TRBV19
CDR3 DNA: TGTGCCAGTAGTATCCGCAGGGGGAATTACGAGCAGTACTTC
CDR3 protein: CASSIRRGNYEQYF

D gene: TRBD1
J gene: TRBJ2-2
clone size: NA
V gene: TRBV18
CDR3 DNA: TGTGCCAGCCGCCCGGGACAGAGTACCGGGGAGCTGTTTTTT
CDR3 protein: CASRPGQSTGELFF

D gene: NA
J gene: TRBJ2-1
clone size: NA
V gene: TRBV13
CDR3 DNA: TGTGCCAGCAGCCAAGGCGGCGGCAATGAGCAGTTCTTC
CDR3 protein: CASSQGGGNEQFF

D gene: NA
J gene: TRBJ1-1
clone size: NA
V gene: TRBV28
CDR3 DNA: TGTGCCAGCAGTTTCCTTAAACAGGGTGAAGCTTTCTTT
CDR3 protein: CASSFLKQGEAFF

D gene: NA
J gene: TRBJ2-1
clone size: NA
V gene: TRBV4-1
CDR3 DNA: TGCGCCAGCAGCCAATCTGGGACTCCTGGGGGCAATGAGCAGTTCTTC
CDR3 protein: CASSQSGTPGGNEQFF

D gene: NA
J gene: TRBJ2-1
clone size: NA
V gene: TRBV24-1
CDR3 DNA: TGTGCCACCAGTGACTCGCATAATAGCGGCCCCTTTTACAATGAGCAGTTCTTC
CDR3 protein: CATSDSHNSGPFYNEQFF

D gene: NA
J gene: TRBJ2-1
clone size: NA
V gene: TRBV9
CDR3 DNA: TGTGCCAGCAGCGTAGCTGAGGCTGGAGGGTACAATGAGCAGTTCTTC
CDR3 protein: CASSVAEAGGYNEQFF

D gene: NA
J gene: TRBJ1-6
clone size: NA
V gene: TRBV2
CDR3 DNA: TGTGCCAGCAGTGTAAGACGGGGGGCAAATTCACCCCTCCACTTT
CDR3 protein: CASSVRRGANSPLHF

D gene: NA
J gene: TRBJ1-1
clone size: NA
V gene: TRBV27
CDR3 DNA: TGTGCCAGCAGTCCCCCGCGCCCAGGGCGAGCTTTCTTT
CDR3 protein: CASSPPRPGRAFF

D gene: TRBD2
J gene: TRBJ2-7
clone size: NA
V gene: TRBV15
CDR3 DNA: TGTGCCACCAGCAGAGATCTGGGACTAGCGGGCTCCTACGAGCAGTACTTC
CDR3 protein: CATSRDLGLAGSYEQYF

D gene: TRBD2
J gene: TRBJ2-1
clone size: NA
V gene: TRBV5-1
CDR3 DNA: TGCGCCAGCAGCGGAGACGGACTAGCGGGAGGCAATGAGCAGTTCTTC
CDR3 protein: CASSGDGLAGGNEQFF